This T cell receptor (beta chain) came from a study of prognosis after radiotherapy for stage I lung cancer. As for the study in general: More than five patients presented with squamous cell carcinoma, twelve with adenocarcinoma. The study recorded distant metastases in several patients (median roughly 7 months) after radiotherapy and no significant progression in more than 14. Study observations and caveats: Lower post-radiation Shannon entropy was seen in patients who went on to develop distant metastases.

This CDR3 contains 14 residues. Germline assignment: CDR1 DFQATT and CDR2 SNEGSKA (reference sequence). V lost 6 bases, J lost 6 bases, and 18 bases lay in between. This clonotype was found many times. Its antigen is as yet unknown. The study amplified the TCR beta CDR3 region from genomic DNA. This amplification was carried out by two rounds of multiplex PCR. Gene-specific primers for each TRBV and TRBJ gene drove first-round PCR. TCRdb called the multiplex PCR reads again in MiXCR, with one record for every CDR3 protein. The sample lists 30,000 or so distinct CDR3 sequences, less than 35% occurring once. Node negativity on CT and PET/CT was present in all patients, alongside an absence of prior chemotherapy, radiotherapy or other malignancies.

This sequence originates from a donor over 45 with non-small cell lung cancer. Source: PBMCs, taken before or after stereotactic body radiation therapy (not recorded which). The chain recombines TRBV20-1 with TRBJ2-1; D ambiguous. The CDR3 DNA sequence: TGCAGTGCCTCTTACTCTCTACGAGGCAATGAGCAGTTCTTC. It yields the protein CSASYSLRGNEQFF.